This T cell receptor beta chain is drawn from a study of molecular identifiers for immune sequencing clone quantification. Bulk TCR libraries used previously described methods and listed TCR primers. TCRdb redid the calling of the PCR reads with MiXCR, one entry per CDR3 protein. The sample lists 600,000 to 650,000 distinct CDR3 sequences; just under 20% were seen once. The CDR3 spans 16 residues. The V gene lost 0 bases and the J gene lost 0 bases, with 11 bases spanning the gap. Germline values: CDR1 SGDLS, CDR2 YYNGEE. From roughly 20,000 to 1,000,000 sorted cells, naive CD8 libraries were generated with 10%, 30% or 50% RNA. Sorting isolated naive CD8 T cells as CD8+CD4-CCR7+CD45RA+ events. The sample holds many counts of this clonotype.

The V and J genes are TRBV9 and TRBJ2-3; D gene unclear. The sample was naive CD8+ T cells from blood, with Jurkat cell RNA spiked in. Documented subset: FACS-sorted CD8+CD4-CCR7+CD45RA+ naive T cells. This receptor was identified in a human donor in good health. Some libraries in this study had Jurkat cell RNA spiked in. For the CDR3, the DNA is TGTGCCAGCAGCGTAGTTAAGAAGCCTAGCACAGATACGCAGTATTTT. Protein product: CASSVVKKPSTDTQYF.